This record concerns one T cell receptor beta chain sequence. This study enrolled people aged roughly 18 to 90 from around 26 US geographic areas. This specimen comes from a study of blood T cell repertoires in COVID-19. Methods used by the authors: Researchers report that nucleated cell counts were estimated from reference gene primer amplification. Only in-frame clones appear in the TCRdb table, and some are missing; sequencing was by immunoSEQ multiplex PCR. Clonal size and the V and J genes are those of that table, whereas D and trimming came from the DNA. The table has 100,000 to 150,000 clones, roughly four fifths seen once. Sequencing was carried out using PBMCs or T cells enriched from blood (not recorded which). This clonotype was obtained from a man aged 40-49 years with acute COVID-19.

The CDR3 region has the DNA TGTGCCAGCAGCCGACGACTAGCGGGAGCTGATACAGATACGCAGTATTTT. Its translation: CASSRRLAGADTDTQYF. J is TRBJ2-3 and V is TRBV13; 12 positions match TRBD2. Germline-derived CDR1 and CDR2 are PRHDT and FYEKMQ (reference sequence). Trimming at V came to 5 bases and at J to 3 bases, leaving 9 bases not matched to a gene. The CDR3 is 17 residues long.